The entry below describes one TCR beta chain. Its antigen is currently unknown. This entry belongs to a study of cytomegalovirus exposure and HLA in healthy donors. Study results and caveats: The number of N-insertions in an Asian-associated ancestry cluster was reportedly below the roughly 620-donor mean in a later analysis. Among TCR beta chains, those listed as cytomegalovirus-associated numbered under 200.

13 Jbeta primers and 60 Vbeta primers were used for the PCR. Produced via immunoSEQ multiplex PCR; TCRdb's table is partial and in-frame only. The sample yields about 120,000 clones, 60% to 85% seen once. This CDR3 is built from 13 residues. The germline CDR1 and CDR2 sequences are SNHLY and FYNNEI. Trimming stripped 2 bases from V and 7 bases from J, with 11 bases between. The chain carries TRBV2 and TRBJ1-2; a possible D gene is TRBD1 (6 bases). The clonotype originates from a woman between 40 and 55 years old in good health and CMV-seropositive. The specimen sequenced was PBMCs. The CDR3 region has the DNA TGTGCCAGCAGTGAACAACAGGGAGTTGGCTACACCTTC. Its protein is CASSEQQGVGYTF. Looking up the rest from reference TRBV2 and TRBJ1-2 gives the full variable domain: EPEVTQTPSHQVTQMGQEVILRCVPISNHLYFYWYRQILGQKVEFLVSFYNNEISEKSEIFDDQFSVERPDGSNFTLKIRSTKLEDSAMYFCASSEQQGVGYTFGSGTRLTVV.